Following are 5 T cell receptor beta chains from one sample sequenced in a study of radiotherapy plus CTLA-4 blockade in lung cancer. The method was immunoSEQ multiplex PCR; TCRdb's version includes in-frame clones alone and lacks a portion of them. The sample contains roughly 110,000 clones, 85% to 90% of which appear only once. Sequenced here: peripheral blood, sampled from a patient treated with radiotherapy plus ipilimumab. The receptor set was obtained from a human donor with non-small cell lung cancer that progressed on radiotherapy plus ipilimumab. Some clones in this sample may be carry-over from other donors' samples.

This chain uses TRBV5-1 with TRBJ1-1; 7 bases map to TRBD1. Trimming took 4 bases from V and 0 from J; bases not matched to a gene: 3. Germline V CDR1 and CDR2: SGHRS, YFSETQ. The CDR3 contains 14 residues. In DNA form, the CDR3 reads TGCGCCAGCAGCGTGACAGGGTTGAACACTGAAGCTTTCTTT. Translating gives CASSVTGLNTEAFF.

The chain carries TRBV7-9 and TRBJ2-3; either TRBD1 or TRBD2 may supply D (5 bases each). Germline V gene data show CDR1 as SEHNR and CDR2 as FQNEAQ (reference sequence). The CDR3 extends over 14 amino acids. V was pared by 0 bases and J by 1 base, with 5 bases between. The CDR3 nucleotides read TGTGCCAGCAGCTTAGCGGGGGGCACAGATACGCAGTATTTT. As protein: CASSLAGGTDTQYF.

This clone was seen once. The genes are TRBV7-9 and TRBJ2-7; possible D gene TRBD1, 6 bases. Germline V lookup: CDR1 SEHNR, CDR2 FQNEAQ (reference sequence). This CDR3 is 14 amino acids long. The germline V and J ends were trimmed by 4 bases and 3 bases, with 13 bases remaining between them. CDR3 loop: CASSSAGEIYEQYF. CDR3 in DNA: TGTGCCAGCAGCTCCGCAGGGGAAATCTACGAGCAGTACTTC. The variable domain in full, with the rest retrieved from reference TRBV7-9 and TRBJ2-7, is DTGVSQNPRHKITKRGQNVTFRCDPISEHNRLYWYRQTLGQGPEFLTYFQNEAQLEKSRLLSDRFSAERPKGSFSTLEIQRTEQGDSAMYLCASSSAGEIYEQYFGPGTRLTVT.

As DNA, the CDR3 is TGTGCCAGCAGTTACGAGGGACAGGGCTTCTACGAGCAGTACTTC. Amino acids: CASSYEGQGFYEQYF. The rearrangement uses TRBV6-5 and TRBJ2-7; 9 positions agree with TRBD1. After removal of 2 bases from V and 3 bases from J, the junction contained 5 bases not matched to a gene. The CDR3 has 15 amino acids. Germline lookup yields CDR1 MNHEY and CDR2 SVGAGI.

This clone has a count of ten or more. V gene TRBV6-6 combines with J gene TRBJ1-1; D possibly corresponds to TRBD1 (6 bases). This CDR3 has 13 amino acids. CDR1 MNHNY and CDR2 SVGAGI come from the germline V gene (reference sequence). Trimming took 6 bases from V and 8 from J, leaving 16 bases between them. CDR3 sequence: CASRVGGAAEAFF. The DNA for the CDR3 is TGTGCCAGCAGAGTTGGGGGGGCCGCCGAAGCTTTCTTT.